What follows describes a single T cell receptor (beta chain). The antigen is undetermined. V lost 7 bases and J 3 bases, leaving 11 bases between the germline ends. CDR1 SGHTS and CDR2 YDEGEE come from the germline V gene. This CDR3 has 13 amino acids. The donors formed part of the approximately 130-subject validation cohort, distinct from the roughly 660-subject first cohort. Clones were read by immunoSEQ multiplex PCR, and TCRdb kept only the in-frame ones, dropping some. The repertoire holds roughly 80,000 clones, approximately 94% seen once, with 2.5% to 3.5% in the top ten. The data derive from a study of cytomegalovirus exposure and HLA in healthy donors. Study findings and constraints: The tendency of first-cohort TCR clusters to co-occur in the 100 to 150 validation repertoires emerged from a later analysis.

Sequencing was performed on PBMCs. The J gene is TRBJ2-1, the V gene TRBV5-8; D is unclear. The TCR originated in a woman aged 18-35 years in good health and CMV-seropositive. The chain's CDR3 is CASFEMVYNEQFF. In nucleotides, the CDR3 is TGTGCCAGCTTCGAGATGGTCTACAATGAGCAGTTCTTC.